This is a list of T cell receptor beta chains from one sample in a study of identical twins. TCRdb recomputed calls from the 5' RACE reads with MiXCR, one row per CDR3 protein. Of a few hundred thousand distinct CDR3 sequences in the sample, approximately 18% were seen once. Sequencing was performed on naive T cells sorted from blood. The receptor set was obtained from a man aged 45-65 years in good health. The CDR3 runs from the conserved cysteine through the conserved F or W. A D gene is named only where the DNA matches it firmly. Size is stated for part of the rows, as once, few or many counts, or as a class when the clone is expanded.

V gene	clone size	J gene	D gene	CDR3 protein	CDR3 DNA
TRBV28	NA	TRBJ1-2	NA	CASRAASGYGYTF	TGTGCCAGCAGGGCGGCGTCGGGCTATGGCTACACCTTC
TRBV7-2	few	TRBJ2-1	TRBD1	CASSLDRGGNHNEQFF	TGTGCCAGCAGCTTAGACAGGGGCGGCAACCACAATGAGCAGTTCTTC
TRBV20-1	many	TRBJ2-1	NA	CSARRQVESNEQFF	TGCAGTGCCCGGCGACAGGTTGAGTCCAATGAGCAGTTCTTC
TRBV6-1	few	TRBJ2-7	NA	CASSEYYGPYEQYF	TGTGCCAGCAGTGAATACTACGGGCCCTACGAGCAGTACTTC
TRBV3-1	NA	TRBJ1-6	TRBD1	CASSQGTGTSPLHF	TGTGCCAGCAGCCAAGGGACAGGGACCTCACCCCTCCACTTT
TRBV5-1	many	TRBJ2-6	NA	CASSLGSSGANVLTF	TGCGCCAGCAGCTTGGGCAGCTCTGGGGCCAACGTCCTGACTTTC
TRBV27	few	TRBJ2-7	NA	CASRGIYEQYF	TGTGCCAGCAGGGGAATCTACGAGCAGTACTTC
TRBV4-3	few	TRBJ2-7	TRBD2	CASSHHGLARFPHEQYF	TGCGCCAGCAGCCACCACGGACTAGCCCGTTTCCCCCACGAGCAGTACTTC
TRBV5-1	many	TRBJ2-2	NA	CASSLVGSNTGELFF	TGCGCCAGCAGCTTGGTAGGGTCCAACACCGGGGAGCTGTTTTTT
TRBV4-3	few	TRBJ2-1	NA	CASSAPGATYNEQFF	TGCGCCAGCAGCGCCCCGGGGGCCACCTACAATGAGCAGTTCTTC
TRBV6-5	few	TRBJ2-3	NA	CASSSLVAIHTDTQYF	TGTGCCAGCAGTTCCCTCGTGGCTATCCACACAGATACGCAGTATTTT
TRBV30	NA	TRBJ2-7	NA	CAWSVGPAAGEQYF	TGTGCCTGGAGTGTAGGTCCTGCGGCGGGGGAGCAGTACTTC
TRBV29-1	NA	TRBJ2-3	NA	CSVELLATDTQYF	TGCAGCGTTGAGTTACTAGCAACAGATACGCAGTATTTT
TRBV5-1	many	TRBJ2-2	TRBD1	CASSPGTGDGELFF	TGCGCCAGCAGCCCAGGGACAGGGGACGGGGAGCTGTTTTTT